A selection of T cell receptor beta chains follows, all from one sample in a study of metastatic and nonmetastatic thyroid tumors. TCRdb re-called clones from the PCR reads using MiXCR. The profile covers approximately 19,000 clones, with 20% appearing a single time and about 26% taken by the ten largest. The sequenced material came from blood. Every receptor here comes from a female donor with papillary thyroid cancer or a benign thyroid nodule (not recorded which). Some clones in this sample may be carry-over from other donors' samples. The CDR3 runs from the conserved cysteine through the conserved F or W. Each record gives: V gene, CDR3 protein.

V gene: TRBV10-1
CDR3 protein: CASSDIRWTYNEQFF

V gene: TRBV4-2
CDR3 protein: CASSQLTGTGLRETQYF

V gene: TRBV5-4
CDR3 protein: CASSLPGLAGVRDTQYF

V gene: TRBV28
CDR3 protein: CASRDRSIYYGYTF

V gene: TRBV9
CDR3 protein: CASSVDGRPYEQYF

V gene: TRBV5-1
CDR3 protein: CASSLAGQRYNSPLHF

V gene: TRBV5-1
CDR3 protein: CASSSDLSGTTSTDTQYF

V gene: TRBV27
CDR3 protein: CASSLYLTGGEQYF

V gene: TRBV6-2/TRBV6-3
CDR3 protein: CASRRDRAHEQYF

V gene: TRBV18
CDR3 protein: CASSPPSAVSYEQYF

V gene: TRBV6-1
CDR3 protein: CASSEPEGGTEAFF

V gene: TRBV6-2/TRBV6-3
CDR3 protein: CASSPAGWGGNEQYF

V gene: TRBV20-1
CDR3 protein: CSARRPGGEQYF

V gene: TRBV20-1
CDR3 protein: CSARETSLGELFF

V gene: TRBV20-1
CDR3 protein: CSARGTTGAYEQYF

V gene: TRBV7-3
CDR3 protein: CASSLARVSSYEQYF

V gene: TRBV11-1
CDR3 protein: CVSSLVASWGTFSYEQYF

V gene: TRBV27
CDR3 protein: CASRNRAGGYTF

V gene: TRBV30
CDR3 protein: CAWSVGGAVQTQYF

V gene: TRBV19
CDR3 protein: CASSPMLGGTPDEQYF

V gene: TRBV3-1
CDR3 protein: CASSQAQASTQYF

V gene: TRBV9
CDR3 protein: CASSAGGFSTDTQYF

V gene: TRBV7-2
CDR3 protein: CASSNPRTSTDTQYF

V gene: TRBV24-1
CDR3 protein: CATSDSTETDLYGYTF

V gene: TRBV11-2
CDR3 protein: CASSLYQRGRLQETQYF

V gene: TRBV11-2
CDR3 protein: CASSLEGSGTYEQYF

V gene: TRBV10-2
CDR3 protein: CASYHVGNTIYF

V gene: TRBV6-2/TRBV6-3
CDR3 protein: CASSYSSTPYNEQFF

V gene: TRBV6-1
CDR3 protein: CASSTDRRSQPQHF

V gene: TRBV20-1
CDR3 protein: CTSRTVPNQPQHF

V gene: TRBV18
CDR3 protein: CASSPRAGDPYEQYF

V gene: TRBV5-1
CDR3 protein: CASSLGGGQGGTEAFF

V gene: TRBV20-1
CDR3 protein: CSADPSGGPYEQYF

V gene: TRBV5-6
CDR3 protein: CASSGWVLLTDGYTF

V gene: TRBV5-5
CDR3 protein: CASSRLDRAPYEQYF

V gene: TRBV5-1
CDR3 protein: CASSVSDYNEQFF

V gene: TRBV7-8
CDR3 protein: CASKRGLETQYF